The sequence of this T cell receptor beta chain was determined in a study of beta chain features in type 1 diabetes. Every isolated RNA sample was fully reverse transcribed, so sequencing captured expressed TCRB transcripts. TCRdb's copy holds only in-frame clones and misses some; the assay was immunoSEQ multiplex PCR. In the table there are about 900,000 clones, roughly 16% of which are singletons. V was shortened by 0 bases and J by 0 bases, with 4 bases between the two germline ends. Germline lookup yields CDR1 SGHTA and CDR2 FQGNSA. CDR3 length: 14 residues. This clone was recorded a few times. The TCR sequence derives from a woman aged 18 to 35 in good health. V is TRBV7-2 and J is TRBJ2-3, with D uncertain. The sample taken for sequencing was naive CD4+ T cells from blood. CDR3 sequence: CASSLAPSTDTQYF. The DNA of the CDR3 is TGTGCCAGCAGCTTAGCACCCAGCACAGATACGCAGTATTTT.